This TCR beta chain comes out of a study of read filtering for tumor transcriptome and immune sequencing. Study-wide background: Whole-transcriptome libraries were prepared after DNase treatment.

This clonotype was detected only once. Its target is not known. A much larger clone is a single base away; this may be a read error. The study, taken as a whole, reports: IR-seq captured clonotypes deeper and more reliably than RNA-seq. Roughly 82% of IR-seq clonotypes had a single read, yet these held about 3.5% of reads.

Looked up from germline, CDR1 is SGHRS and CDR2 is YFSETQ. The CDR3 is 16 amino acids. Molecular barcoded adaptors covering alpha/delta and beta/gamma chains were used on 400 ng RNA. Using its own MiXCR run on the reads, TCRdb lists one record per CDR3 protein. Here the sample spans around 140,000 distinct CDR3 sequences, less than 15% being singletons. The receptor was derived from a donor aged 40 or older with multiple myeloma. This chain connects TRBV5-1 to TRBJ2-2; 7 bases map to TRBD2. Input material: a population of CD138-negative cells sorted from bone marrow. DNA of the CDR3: TGCGCCAGCGGCTTGTCCGTGGGAGGGCCGGCCGGGGAGCTGTTTTTT. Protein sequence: CASGLSVGGPAGELFF.